This passage covers 28 T cell receptor beta chains from one sample sequenced in a study of T cell repertoires in cytomegalovirus infection. These TCRs' antigens remain unknown. MiXCR, run by TCRdb on the reads, gives a single entry per CDR3 protein. The table includes around 800,000 distinct CDR3 sequences, about 31% detected once. This specimen consisted of cultured CD8+ T cells from PBMCs, obtained from culture after CMV antigen stimulation. The receptors were gathered from a human donor in good health (CMV status not recorded). Some clones in this sample may be carry-over from other donors' samples.

This clonotype was counted only a few times. The genes are TRBV19 and TRBJ2-1; D is ambiguous. The CDR3 is made up of 12 amino acids. CDR1 and CDR2 from the germline V gene are LNHDA and SQIVND (reference sequence). Trimming pared 3 bases from V and 7 bases from J, leaving 7 bases between. CDR3 loop: CASSIAVNEQFF. CDR3 DNA: TGTGCCAGTAGTATCGCAGTTAATGAGCAGTTCTTC.

Ten or more counts support this clonotype. The CDR3 DNA reads as TGTGCCAGCAGTTTGGAAGGCACTAGCAATCAGCCCCAGCATTTT. This translates into CASSLEGTSNQPQHF. The rearrangement uses TRBV12-3 or TRBV12-4 and TRBJ1-5; no clear D gene. This CDR3 has 15 amino acids. V lost 3 bases and J lost 0, with 9 bases in between.

The chain uses TRBV15 and TRBJ2-1; the D gene is possibly TRBD2 (7 bases). V lost 5 bases and J 1 base, leaving 15 bases between the germline ends. CDR3 size: 16 residues. The V gene's germline CDR1 is LNHNV and CDR2 YYDKDF (reference sequence). CDR3 nucleotides: TGTGCCACCAGCGCCCTAGGGGGGGGGTCCTACAATGAGCAGTTCTTC. This encodes CATSALGGGSYNEQFF.

This clonotype has more than one count but fewer than ten. DNA of the CDR3: TGTGCCAGCAGCTCTGGACAGTCGATACCCACAGATACGCAGTATTTT. Protein product: CASSSGQSIPTDTQYF. V gene TRBV6-5 combines with J gene TRBJ2-3, with a tentative D call TRBD1 (6 bases). Germline-derived CDR1 and CDR2 are MNHEY and SVGAGI. The CDR3 is made up of 16 amino acids. V was clipped by 6 bases and J by 2 bases, with 18 bases between them.

This chain uses TRBV13 with TRBJ2-7, with a tentative D call TRBD1 (5 bases). The CDR3 spans 14 residues. Trimming took 4 bases from V and 6 from J, leaving 16 bases between them. Germline values: CDR1 PRHDT, CDR2 FYEKMQ (reference sequence). The CDR3 protein is CASSSRVGYGEQYF. DNA of the CDR3: TGTGCCAGCAGCTCCAGGGTGGGGTATGGCGAGCAGTACTTC.

The chain links TRBV7-2 to TRBJ2-7, with 8 nucleotides matching TRBD1. Germline trimming cut 1 base from V and 4 bases from J; bases unmatched to any gene: 6. CDR1 SGHTA and CDR2 FQGNSA come from the germline V gene. This CDR3 is built from 15 residues. CDR3 nucleotide sequence: TGTGCCAGCAGCTTAGGTCAGGGGGCTCTTTACGAGCAGTACGTC. Protein: CASSLGQGALYEQYV.

This clonotype was found a few times. The V call is TRBV27, the J call TRBJ2-1; D gene unclear. With 6 bases removed from V and 3 bases from J, the gap between germline ends came to 18 bases. The length of the CDR3 is 16 residues. Germline-derived CDR1 and CDR2 are MNHEY and SMNVEV (reference sequence). The chain's CDR3 is CASSSTQPSFYNEQFF. DNA of the CDR3: TGTGCCAGCAGCTCGACTCAGCCGTCCTTCTACAATGAGCAGTTCTTC.

In its sample, this clonotype was seen once. The chain combines TRBV6-6 with TRBJ1-5; 7 bases line up with TRBD1. Germline V gene sequence: CDR1 MNHNY, CDR2 SVGAGI (reference sequence). J lost 6 bases, V lost 9 bases, and 8 bases had no gene match. This CDR3 spans 13 amino acids. The CDR3 sequence: CASNHRGSQPQHF. The CDR3 DNA follows: TGTGCCAGTAACCACAGGGGTTCTCAGCCCCAGCATTTT.

The rearrangement uses TRBV19 and TRBJ2-5, with D possibly matching TRBD2 (7 bases). The CDR3 sequence is 12 residues long. The germline V and J ends were trimmed by 5 bases and 4 bases, with 8 bases remaining between them. Per the germline V gene, CDR1 is LNHDA and CDR2 is SQIVND (reference sequence). The CDR3 region is CASSAGAETQYF. The CDR3 nucleotides are TGTGCCAGTAGTGCGGGGGCAGAGACCCAGTACTTC.

This clonotype has a count of ten or more. The chain couples TRBV6-1 to TRBJ1-1; TRBD1 might be the D (5 bases). The CDR3 sequence is 14 residues long. V dropped 6 bases and J dropped 5 bases, with 16 bases sitting between them. Germline lookup yields CDR1 MNHNS and CDR2 SASEGT. The DNA of the CDR3 is TGTGCCAGCAGCTGGGGCGGGGGAAGGACTGAAGCTTTCTTT. Translated, it gives CASSWGGGRTEAFF.

There are many counts of this clonotype. The CDR3, as DNA: TGTGCCAGCCGATTAACTAGCGGGGGAAACAATGAGCAGTTCTTC. Protein product: CASRLTSGGNNEQFF. The gene calls are TRBV6-2 or TRBV6-3 and TRBJ2-1, with TRBD2 matching 11 bases. Germline values: CDR1 MNHEY, CDR2 SVGEGT. CDR3 size: 15 residues. V lost 8 bases and J lost 5; bases outside the gene matches: 8.

This clonotype was detected a few times. V usage is TRBV5-1 and J usage is TRBJ1-2; D might be TRBD1 (5 bases). The CDR3 runs 14 residues. V lost 4 bases to trimming and J lost 3 bases, with 13 bases between them. Per germline, CDR1 SGHRS and CDR2 YFSETQ. CDR3 region: CASSPETDYYGYTF. CDR3 DNA sequence: TGCGCCAGCAGCCCGGAGACAGATTACTATGGCTACACCTTC.

J is TRBJ1-1 and V is TRBV7-9; TRBD1 matches 7 bases. The ends lost 4 bases at V and 5 bases at J; junction bases unmatched: 7. The CDR3 runs to 14 residues. The germline CDR1 and CDR2 sequences are SEHNR and FQNEAQ (reference sequence). The CDR3 region is CASSSDRVRTEAFF. The DNA of the CDR3 is TGTGCCAGCAGCTCAGACAGGGTGCGGACTGAAGCTTTCTTT.

The chain links TRBV7-8 to TRBJ2-3; TRBD2 agrees at 10 bases. CDR1 is SGHVS, CDR2 FQNEAQ, per germline. Trimming at V came to 1 base and at J to 2 bases, leaving 3 bases not matched to a gene. The CDR3 has 16 amino acids. This chain's CDR3 is CASSLVLAGSTDTQYF. As DNA, the CDR3 is TGTGCCAGCAGCTTAGTACTAGCGGGGTCCACAGATACGCAGTATTTT.

The genes are TRBV10-3 and TRBJ2-3, with D possibly matching TRBD1 (6 bases). The V and J ends lost 2 bases and 3 bases respectively, with 9 bases between them. Looked up from germline, CDR1 is ENHRY and CDR2 is SYGVKD. The CDR3 contains 14 residues. DNA for the CDR3: TGTGCCATCAGTGAGAGGGACACGACAGATACGCAGTATTTT. It specifies CAISERDTTDTQYF.

This chain links TRBV2 with TRBJ1-2, with D hard to call. V lost 0 bases to trimming and J lost 7 bases, with 6 bases between them. Germline V lookup: CDR1 SNHLY, CDR2 FYNNEI. CDR3 length: 12 residues. CDR3 nucleotides: TGTGCCAGCAGTGAAGCAAAGACTGGCTACACCTTC. Translated, it gives CASSEAKTGYTF.

The rearrangement uses TRBV6-5 and TRBJ1-1; TRBD1 aligns across 7 bases. Trimming cost V 7 bases and J 2 bases; bases outside gene matches: 10. The germline V gene encodes CDR1 MNHEY and CDR2 SVGAGI. The CDR3 is made up of 15 amino acids. CDR3 amino acids: CASIPNRGANTEAFF. The CDR3 DNA is TGTGCCAGCATACCTAACAGGGGCGCAAACACTGAAGCTTTCTTT.

The table lists this clonotype with a few counts. The chain links TRBV29-1 to TRBJ2-5; D call uncertain. The CDR3 contains 13 residues. V was pared by 3 bases and J by 4 bases, with 12 bases between. Germline assignment: CDR1 SQVTM and CDR2 ANQGSEA. CDR3 region: CSVDIDAIETQYF. CDR3 in DNA: TGCAGCGTTGATATAGATGCTATAGAGACCCAGTACTTC.

Only a few counts were recorded for this clonotype. V is TRBV18 and J is TRBJ1-1; no definite D call. The CDR3 is 14 residues long. Germline V CDR1 and CDR2: KGHSH, LQKENI. Deletions cut 2 bases from V and 3 bases from J, with 10 bases between. The CDR3 here is CASSPAGVDTEAFF. The DNA of the CDR3 is TGTGCCAGCTCACCAGCCGGGGTGGACACTGAAGCTTTCTTT.

The genes are TRBV5-5 and TRBJ2-1; D may be TRBD1 (6 bases). The ends were cut back, 1 base at V and 8 bases at J, with 19 bases in the middle. The germline CDR1 and CDR2 sequences are SGHKS and YYEKEE (reference sequence). The CDR3 is 16 amino acids. CDR3: CASSLTGSGATDEQFF. CDR3 bases: TGTGCCAGCAGCTTGACCGGGTCAGGGGCGACAGATGAGCAGTTCTTC.

This clonotype occurred a few times. This chain uses TRBV6-2 or TRBV6-3 with TRBJ1-5; no reliable D call. The germline V gene has CDR1 MNHEY and CDR2 SVGEGT. V was trimmed by 2 bases and J by 3 bases, leaving 8 bases between them. CDR3 length: 14 amino acids. The CDR3 spells CASSYALSNQPQHF. Written as DNA, the CDR3 is TGTGCCAGCAGTTACGCACTATCCAATCAGCCCCAGCATTTT.

This clonotype has a count of ten or more. The chain recombines TRBV7-6 with TRBJ1-2; 10 bases map to TRBD1. CDR3 size: 15 residues. Germline V gene lookup returns CDR1 SGHVS and CDR2 FNYEAQ. After removal of 4 bases from V and 0 bases from J, the junction contained 2 bases not matched to a gene. The CDR3 protein is CASSSGQGANYGYTF. In DNA, the CDR3 is TGTGCCAGCAGCTCAGGACAGGGGGCTAACTATGGCTACACCTTC.

Turning to this clonotype: One end of the junction varies from germline; a read error may be responsible. V and J are TRBV7-9 and TRBJ2-1; perhaps TRBD1 as D (6 bases). The CDR3 runs 17 residues. Germline values: CDR1 SEHNR, CDR2 FQNEAQ (reference sequence). Here the CDR3 DNA reads TGTGCCAGCAGCCTAGCACCAGGGGAACACACAAAAAATGAGCAGTTCTTC. Its protein product is CASSLAPGEHTKNEQFF.

The chain combines TRBV5-5 with TRBJ1-1; TRBD1 matches 7 bases. CDR1 is SGHKS and CDR2 is YYEKEE in the germline V gene (reference sequence). This CDR3 contains 14 residues. With 2 bases clipped from V and 5 bases from J, the junction kept 6 bases outside the gene matches. This chain's CDR3 is CASSFDRVGTEAFF. The CDR3 coding sequence is TGTGCCAGCAGCTTCGACAGGGTCGGGACTGAAGCTTTCTTT.

The chain employs TRBV2 and TRBJ1-1, with 7 nucleotides matching TRBD1. The V segment lost 3 bases and the J segment 0 bases; nucleotides outside the gene matches: 4. The CDR3 loop spans 15 amino acids. Germline V gene lookup returns CDR1 SNHLY and CDR2 FYNNEI. CDR3 DNA: TGTGCCAGCAGTGAGGGACAGCCAGTGAACACTGAAGCTTTCTTT. It codes for CASSEGQPVNTEAFF.

V and J are TRBV11-3 and TRBJ2-1; D might be TRBD1 (5 bases). Between the trimmed V and J ends, which lost 6 bases and 1 base, there was a span of 10 bases. The CDR3 runs 14 residues. The germline CDR1 and CDR2 sequences are SGHNT and YENEEA. CDR3 region: CASSLQESYNEQFF. The CDR3 DNA reads as TGTGCCAGCAGTTTACAGGAGTCCTACAATGAGCAGTTCTTC. Filled out from reference TRBV11-3 and TRBJ2-1, the complete variable domain reads EAGVVQSPRYKIIEKKQPVAFWCNPISGHNTLYWYLQNLGQGPELLIRYENEEAVDDSQLPKDRFSAERLKGVDSTLKIQPAELGDSAVYLCASSLQESYNEQFFGPGTRLTVL.

The V call is TRBV9, the J call TRBJ2-4; D might be TRBD1 or TRBD2, each matching 6 bases. The CDR3 totals 15 residues. With 0 bases removed from V and 6 bases from J, the gap between germline ends came to 13 bases. Germline assignment: CDR1 SGDLS and CDR2 YYNGEE. CDR3 coding DNA: TGTGCCAGCAGCGTAGCACGGGGGCCCATAAACATTCAGTACTTC. Protein product: CASSVARGPINIQYF.

There are many counts of this clonotype. The chain uses TRBV4-3 and TRBJ2-5; D possibly corresponds to TRBD1 (6 bases). Deletions cut 0 bases from V and 2 bases from J, with 13 bases between. From germline, CDR1 is LGHNA and CDR2 YSLEER. The CDR3 contains 16 residues. The CDR3 DNA reads as TGCGCCAGCAGCCAAGATTTTCAGGGACAACAAGAGACCCAGTACTTC. It codes for CASSQDFQGQQETQYF.